The 5 T cell receptor beta chains listed next were all sequenced from one sample in a study of beta chain features in type 1 diabetes. Sequencing targeted expressed TCRB transcripts, as all isolated RNA had been reverse transcribed. Generated by immunoSEQ multiplex PCR, the TCRdb table keeps only in-frame clones and is missing some. The repertoire holds 5,000 to 7,000 clones, with 75% as singletons. Sequencing used Tregs from blood. The receptors derive from a man aged 18 to 30 in good health.

The J gene is TRBJ1-1, the V gene TRBV30, with D possibly being TRBD1 (5 bases). Trimming removed 0 bases at V and 10 bases at J, with 15 bases between. Germline values: CDR1 GTSNPN, CDR2 SVGIG (reference sequence). The length of the CDR3 is 13 residues. CDR3 sequence (DNA): TGTGCCTGGAGTGTATTCAGGGCGGGGGGAGCTTTCTTT. This codes for CAWSVFRAGGAFF.

The chain is built from TRBV7-8 and TRBJ1-3; D is undetermined. There are 17 residues in the CDR3. Deletions cut 1 base from V and 0 bases from J, with 13 bases between. From germline, CDR1 is SGHVS and CDR2 FQNEAQ. CDR3 region: CASSLVSGASSGNTIYF. The DNA of the CDR3 is TGTGCCAGCAGCTTAGTCTCAGGCGCCAGCTCTGGAAACACCATATATTTT.

The J gene is TRBJ2-3, the V gene TRBV29-1; 7 nucleotides agree with TRBD2. The CDR3 runs 12 residues. The germline V gene has CDR1 SQVTM and CDR2 ANQGSEA. CDR3 amino acids: CSSGGVGDTQYF. CDR3 bases: TGCAGTTCTGGGGGGGTAGGAGATACGCAGTATTTT.

The table lists this clone with a few counts. This chain uses TRBV4-1 with TRBJ1-5; weak D call: TRBD1 (6 bases). V shed 1 base and J shed 4 bases, with 11 bases lying between them. The CDR3 totals 15 residues. Per germline, CDR1 MGHRA and CDR2 YSYEKL. The CDR3 protein is CASSQGTGLNQPQHF. The CDR3 DNA is TGCGCCAGCAGCCAAGGAACAGGGCTTAATCAGCCCCAGCATTTT.

This clone was counted a few times. In nucleotides, the CDR3 is TGTGCCAGCTCACCGACGACAGGGGCCGGGGAGCTGTTTTTT. Protein sequence: CASSPTTGAGELFF. The chain links TRBV18 to TRBJ2-2; 8 nucleotides agree with TRBD1. Germline-derived CDR1 and CDR2 are KGHSH and LQKENI. The J segment lost 6 bases and the V segment lost 3 bases, leaving 3 bases of the junction unmatched. The length of the CDR3 is 14 residues.